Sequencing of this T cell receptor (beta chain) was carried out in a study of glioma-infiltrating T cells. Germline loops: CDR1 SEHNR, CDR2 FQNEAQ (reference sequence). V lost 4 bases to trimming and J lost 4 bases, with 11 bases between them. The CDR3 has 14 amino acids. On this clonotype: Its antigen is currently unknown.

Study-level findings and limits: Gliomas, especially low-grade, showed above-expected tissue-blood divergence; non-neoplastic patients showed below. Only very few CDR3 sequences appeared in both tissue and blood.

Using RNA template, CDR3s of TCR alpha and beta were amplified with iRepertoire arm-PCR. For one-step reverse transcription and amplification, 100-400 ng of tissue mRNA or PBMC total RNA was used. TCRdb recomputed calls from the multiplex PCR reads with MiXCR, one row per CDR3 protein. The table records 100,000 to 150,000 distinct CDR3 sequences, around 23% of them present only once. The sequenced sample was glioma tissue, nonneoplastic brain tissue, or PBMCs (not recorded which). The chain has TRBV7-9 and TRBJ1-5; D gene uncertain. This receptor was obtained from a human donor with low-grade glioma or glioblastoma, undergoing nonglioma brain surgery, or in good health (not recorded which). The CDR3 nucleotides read TGTGCCAGCAGCTCGGACGGACGGAATCAGCCCCAGCATTTT. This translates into CASSSDGRNQPQHF.